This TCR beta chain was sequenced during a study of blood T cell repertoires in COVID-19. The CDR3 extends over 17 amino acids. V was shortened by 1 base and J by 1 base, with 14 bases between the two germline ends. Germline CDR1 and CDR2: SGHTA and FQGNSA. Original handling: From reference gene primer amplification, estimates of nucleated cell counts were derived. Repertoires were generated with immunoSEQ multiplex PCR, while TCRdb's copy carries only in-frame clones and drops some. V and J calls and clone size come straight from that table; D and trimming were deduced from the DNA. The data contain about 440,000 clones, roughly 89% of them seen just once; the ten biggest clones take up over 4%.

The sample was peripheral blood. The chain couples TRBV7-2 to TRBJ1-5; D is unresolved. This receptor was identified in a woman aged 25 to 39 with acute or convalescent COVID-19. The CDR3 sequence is CASSLGQLGGSNQPQHF. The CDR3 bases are TGTGCCAGCAGCTTAGGCCAGTTAGGAGGGAGCAATCAGCCCCAGCATTTT.